This T cell receptor beta chain comes out of a study of blood T cells in healthy people across ages. Then a second PCR, running about 6 to 12 cycles, was carried out with a sample-barcoded 5' primer and a J-beta primer mix. A single record per CDR3 protein comes from TCRdb applying MiXCR to the 5' RACE reads. The sample records about 970,000 distinct CDR3 sequences, approximately 50% being singletons. The CDR3 is 15 residues long. The V end was cut by 5 bases, the J end by 0 bases, with 8 bases between. They isolated at least 6.5 million PBMCs from each sample. The total RNA that was extracted per sample amounted to at least 5 micrograms.

The sequencing sample was made of blood. This TCR derives from an older woman in good health. The gene calls are TRBV12-3 or TRBV12-4 and TRBJ2-6; D gene unclear. The CDR3 DNA is TGTGCCAGCAGTACCAGTGGCTCTGGGGCCAACGTCCTGACTTTC. As protein: CASSTSGSGANVLTF.